This passage covers 5 T cell receptor beta chains from one sample sequenced in a study of T cells after yellow fever vaccination. Each CDR3 protein is one row after TCRdb ran MiXCR on the 5' RACE reads. The sample comprises about 320,000 distinct CDR3 sequences, about an eighth of which are singletons, and approximately 3.3% rests with the top ten. The sequencing used CD4+ T cells sorted from PBMCs, collected 15 days after the yellow fever booster vaccination. The receptor source for this set is a young man who received the YFV17D yellow fever vaccine.

V usage is TRBV12-3 or TRBV12-4 and J usage is TRBJ1-1; a possible D gene is TRBD1 (5 bases). V was clipped by 3 bases and J by 1 base, with 15 bases between them. CDR3 length: 16 amino acids. Written as DNA, the CDR3 is TGTGCCAGCAGTTTTGGTGAGGGCAGGGCGAACACTGAAGCTTTCTTT. It specifies CASSFGEGRANTEAFF.

The table lists this clonotype with a few counts. The rearrangement joins TRBV28 to TRBJ2-3; D is tentatively TRBD1 or TRBD2 (5 bases each). CDR3 size: 11 residues. Germline V gives CDR1 MDHEN, CDR2 SYDVKM. V shed 8 bases and J shed 5 bases, with 8 bases lying between them. The CDR3 coding sequence is TGTGCCAGCTGGGGGAGAGATACGCAGTATTTT. Amino acid sequence: CASWGRDTQYF. The full variable domain, in which reference TRBV28 and TRBJ2-3 provide the parts outside the CDR3, is DVKVTQSSRYLVKRTGEKVFLECVQDMDHENMFWYRQDPGLGLRLIYFSYDVKMKEKGDIPEGYSVSREKKERFSLILESASTNQTSMYLCASWGRDTQYFGPGTRLTVL.

This rearrangement joins TRBV7-2 to TRBJ2-1; D assignment may be TRBD1 or TRBD2 (5 bases each). Germline V CDR1 and CDR2: SGHTA, FQGNSA. V shed 0 bases and J shed 2 bases, with 5 bases lying between them. The CDR3 runs to 14 residues. The CDR3 sequence is CASSLAGAYNEQFF. The DNA for the CDR3 is TGTGCCAGCAGCTTAGCGGGGGCCTACAATGAGCAGTTCTTC.

The chain recombines TRBV7-6 with TRBJ1-3, with 8 bases identical to TRBD1. Germline loops: CDR1 SGHVS, CDR2 FNYEAQ. The trim removed 5 bases at V and 0 bases at J, leaving 12 bases unmatched. CDR3 length: 18 residues. The CDR3 here is CASSPVGTGLSSGNTIYF. Here the CDR3 DNA reads TGTGCCAGCAGCCCGGTGGGGACAGGTTTATCCTCTGGAAACACCATATATTTT.

The V call is TRBV12-3 or TRBV12-4, the J call TRBJ1-5; D unresolved. Trimming took off 5 bases at V and 6 bases at J, with 17 bases between the two ends. The CDR3 has 15 residues. CDR3 residues: CASSSYPEVSQPQHF. Here the CDR3 DNA reads TGTGCCAGCAGTAGCTATCCGGAGGTTAGTCAGCCCCAGCATTTT.